The 25 T cell receptor beta chains listed next were all sequenced from one sample in a study of blood T cell repertoires in COVID-19 (dated by TCRdb to between 2020 and 2021). Library preparation was by the immunoSEQ multiplex PCR assay. Held by TCRdb, this immuneACCESS table contains in-frame sequences only and omits some clones. Under half of the omission traces to an unresolved V gene where checked; the cause of the rest is unknown. The sample profile shows 250,000 or so clones; 84% of them were found once. The ten top clones hold 1.5% of the sample. The specimen sequenced was peripheral blood. Receptor source: a woman between 40 and 50 years old who had recovered from COVID-19.

The chain is built from TRBV20-1 and TRBJ2-3, with TRBD2 matching over 11 bases. The germline CDR1 and CDR2 sequences are DFQATT and SNEGSKA (reference sequence). Losses at the gene ends were 3 bases for V and 1 base for J; bases not matched to a gene: 3. The CDR3 is 15 residues long. CDR3 coding DNA: TGCAGTGCTAGTCCGACTAGCGGGGGCACAGATACGCAGTATTTT. Its protein product is CSASPTSGGTDTQYF.

V usage is TRBV2 and J usage is TRBJ2-1; 12 nucleotides line up with TRBD1. Looked up from germline, CDR1 is SNHLY and CDR2 is FYNNEI. The length of the CDR3 is 15 residues. V was pared by 3 bases and J by 6 bases, with 3 bases of the junction left unmatched. In DNA, the CDR3 is TGTGCCAGCAGTGAGGGACAGGGGGCTCTCAATGAGCAGTTCTTC. Translated: CASSEGQGALNEQFF.

The chain has TRBV3-1 (or the pseudogene TRBV3-2) and TRBJ1-1; D is uncertain. The germline V and J ends were trimmed by 4 bases and 10 bases, with 13 bases remaining between them. Germline-derived CDR1 and CDR2 are LGHDT and YNNKEL (reference sequence). The CDR3 covers 12 residues. CDR3 residues: CASSPAGIIAFF. CDR3 DNA: TGTGCCAGCAGCCCGGCAGGAATTATAGCTTTCTTT.

The chain combines TRBV9 with TRBJ2-2; D gene unclear. CDR3 length: 16 amino acids. The germline V and J ends were trimmed by 0 bases and 0 bases, with 9 bases remaining between them. CDR1 is SGDLS and CDR2 is YYNGEE in the germline V gene. The DNA of the CDR3 is TGTGCCAGCAGCGTAGCTTTACTCCCGAACACCGGGGAGCTGTTTTTT. The encoded protein is CASSVALLPNTGELFF.

The chain employs TRBV5-1 and TRBJ2-3, with 8 bases identical to TRBD1. The CDR3 extends over 15 amino acids. Germline V CDR1 and CDR2: SGHRS, YFSETQ. V was pared by 4 bases and J by 0 bases, with 4 bases of the junction left unmatched. This chain's CDR3 is CASSPGQGSTDTQYF. The CDR3 DNA is TGCGCCAGCAGCCCAGGACAGGGAAGCACAGATACGCAGTATTTT.

This chain joins TRBV7-3 and TRBJ1-1; no reliable D call. The CDR3 consists of 15 residues. Germline V gives CDR1 SGHTA, CDR2 FQGTGA. The V end lost 2 bases, the J end lost 2 bases, and 12 bases lay between the germline ends. The CDR3 region is CASSLDAGLNTEAFF. CDR3 coding DNA: TGTGCCAGCAGCTTAGATGCGGGGTTAAACACTGAAGCTTTCTTT.

The chain links TRBV6-6 to TRBJ2-1; 9 bases match TRBD1. With V trimmed by 5 bases and J by 8 bases, 10 bases remained unmatched. CDR3 size: 15 residues. Germline V lookup: CDR1 MNHNY, CDR2 SVGAGI (reference sequence). The DNA of the CDR3 is TGTGCCAGCAGTCCTCACCGGGACAGGGCCCATGAGCAGTTCTTC. It yields the protein CASSPHRDRAHEQFF.

The chain employs TRBV6-4 and TRBJ1-1, with D possibly being TRBD1 (6 bases). The V end lost 8 bases, the J end lost 4 bases, and 20 bases lay between the germline ends. From germline, CDR1 is MRHNA and CDR2 SNTAGT. The CDR3 covers 15 residues. This CDR3 reads CASRGQPSQSTEAFF. Written as DNA, the CDR3 is TGTGCCAGCCGTGGACAGCCGAGTCAAAGCACTGAAGCTTTCTTT.

The chain recombines TRBV28 with TRBJ2-7; 9 positions match TRBD2. The CDR3 is made up of 15 amino acids. J lost 4 bases, V lost 3 bases, and 7 bases had no gene match. Germline V gene data show CDR1 as MDHEN and CDR2 as SYDVKM. CDR3 protein: CASSFPSGTSYEQYF. CDR3 nucleotide sequence: TGTGCCAGCAGTTTCCCTAGCGGGACGTCTTACGAGCAGTACTTC.

The rearrangement joins TRBV2 to TRBJ1-1; no clear D. CDR1 and CDR2 from the germline V gene are SNHLY and FYNNEI. Deletions cut 5 bases from V and 0 bases from J, with 7 bases between. The CDR3 consists of 13 residues. The CDR3 reads CASSTMMNTEAFF. In nucleotides, the CDR3 is TGTGCCAGCAGTACTATGATGAACACTGAAGCTTTCTTT. Full variable domain (remainder filled in from reference TRBV2 and TRBJ1-1): EPEVTQTPSHQVTQMGQEVILRCVPISNHLYFYWYRQILGQKVEFLVSFYNNEISEKSEIFDDQFSVERPDGSNFTLKIRSTKLEDSAMYFCASSTMMNTEAFFGQGTRLTVV.

Note on this clone: A read error may be the cause here, since a much bigger clone is one base away. Other DNA sequences in the sample encode the same CDR3. The chain carries TRBV2 and TRBJ2-5; 9 nucleotides line up with TRBD1. The CDR3 runs to 13 residues. CDR1 SNHLY and CDR2 FYNNEI come from the germline V gene. The CDR3 nucleotides are TGTGCCAGCATCCGACAGGGGGGCGAGACCCAATACTTC. Translated: CASIRQGGETQYF.

As for this clone: This sample includes further DNA sequences coding for the same CDR3. V is TRBV12-3 or TRBV12-4 and J is TRBJ2-7; D remains ambiguous. Trimming removed 3 bases from V and 3 bases from J, with 3 bases in between. This CDR3 has 11 amino acids. CDR3 coding DNA: TGTGCCAGCAGTTTCGGCTACGAGCAGTACTTC. Amino acids: CASSFGYEQYF.

The chain joins TRBV28 to TRBJ2-7, with D perhaps TRBD2 (6 bases). Trimming shortened V by 8 bases and J by 3 bases, and 8 bases separated the two germline ends. The length of the CDR3 is 11 residues. CDR1 is MDHEN, CDR2 SYDVKM, per germline. CDR3 residues: CASGTYYEQYF. The CDR3 bases are TGTGCCAGCGGGACTTACTACGAGCAGTACTTC.

This clone was counted only a few times. This chain connects TRBV6-2 or TRBV6-3 to TRBJ1-1, with D unclear. The V gene's germline CDR1 is MNHEY and CDR2 SVGEGT. The CDR3 is 14 amino acids. V was shortened by 5 bases and J by 1 base, with 11 bases between the two germline ends. The CDR3 sequence: CASSAPRRNTEAFF. The CDR3 DNA sequence: TGTGCCAGCAGTGCCCCGCGGAGGAACACTGAAGCTTTCTTT.

The sample holds one count of this clone. The CDR3 loop reads CASSLWGQGRSGNTIYF. The CDR3 DNA follows: TGTGCCAGCAGCTTGTGGGGGCAAGGAAGGTCTGGAAACACCATATATTTT. J is TRBJ1-3 and V is TRBV5-4; TRBD1 might be the D (6 bases). V lost 1 base and J 1 base, leaving 15 bases between the germline ends. The length of the CDR3 is 17 residues. CDR1 and CDR2 from the germline V gene are SGHNT and YYREEE (reference sequence).

The chain is built from TRBV28 and TRBJ2-3; perhaps TRBD2 as D (6 bases). V gave up 10 bases and J gave up 2 bases, with 19 bases separating them. Germline V lookup: CDR1 MDHEN, CDR2 SYDVKM. The CDR3 contains 15 residues. This CDR3 is CATRGGAGNTDTQYF. For the CDR3, the DNA is TGTGCCACCCGAGGAGGGGCCGGGAACACAGATACGCAGTATTTT.

The chain joins TRBV3-1 (or the pseudogene TRBV3-2) to TRBJ2-7; perhaps TRBD2 as D (5 bases). The CDR3 contains 15 residues. Germline V gives CDR1 LGHDT, CDR2 YNNKEL (reference sequence). The V gene lost 1 base and the J gene lost 6 bases, with 16 bases spanning the gap. CDR3: CASSQGVTRGAEQYF. The DNA of the CDR3 is TGTGCCAGCAGCCAAGGGGTGACTCGGGGAGCCGAGCAGTACTTC.

V and J are TRBV2 and TRBJ2-7; 11 positions agree with TRBD1. V dropped 8 bases and J dropped 7; count of bases not matched to a gene: 13. The CDR3 has 15 amino acids. From germline, CDR1 is SNHLY and CDR2 FYNNEI. CDR3 sequence reads: CASQWTGGPGWEQYF. In nucleotides, the CDR3 is TGTGCCAGCCAATGGACAGGGGGCCCTGGCTGGGAGCAGTACTTC. Combining the CDR3 with reference TRBV2 and TRBJ2-7 gives the whole variable domain EPEVTQTPSHQVTQMGQEVILRCVPISNHLYFYWYRQILGQKVEFLVSFYNNEISEKSEIFDDQFSVERPDGSNFTLKIRSTKLEDSAMYFCASQWTGGPGWEQYFGPGTRLTVT.

V is TRBV6-5 and J is TRBJ2-1; 7 nucleotides line up with TRBD1. Unmatched junction bases numbered 8, after V lost 2 bases and J lost 7 bases. CDR1 MNHEY and CDR2 SVGAGI come from the germline V gene. The CDR3 runs 15 residues. Here the CDR3 reads CASSYRQGGRNEQFF. In DNA, the CDR3 is TGTGCCAGCAGTTACAGACAGGGTGGAAGGAATGAGCAGTTCTTC.

This clone was counted once. The chain carries TRBV10-2 and TRBJ1-5; D is ambiguous. There are 14 residues in the CDR3. The germline V gene encodes CDR1 WSHSY and CDR2 SAAADI. The V gene lost 6 bases and the J gene lost 0 bases, with 9 bases spanning the gap. CDR3 bases: TGCGCCAGCAGGTCCCACAGTAGCAATCAGCCCCAGCATTTT. This sequence encodes CASRSHSSNQPQHF.

This clone was observed a few times. The chain has TRBV5-6 and TRBJ1-1; D is unresolved. CDR1 and CDR2 (germline): SGHDT, YYEEEE. This CDR3 has 13 amino acids. Trimming cost V 2 bases and J 1 base, with 6 bases left between them. CDR3 residues: CASSFSGNTEAFF. CDR3 nucleotides: TGTGCCAGCAGCTTTTCAGGGAACACTGAAGCTTTCTTT.

V and J are TRBV27 and TRBJ2-6, with D perhaps matching TRBD2 (5 bases). Germline V gene sequence: CDR1 MNHEY, CDR2 SMNVEV (reference sequence). With 3 bases removed from V and 3 bases from J, the gap between germline ends came to 12 bases. The CDR3 loop spans 16 amino acids. CDR3 sequence reads: CASSLGASLGANVLTF. DNA of the CDR3: TGTGCCAGCAGTTTGGGAGCATCGCTTGGGGCCAACGTCCTGACTTTC.

This clone was detected only once. The J gene is TRBJ2-3, the V gene TRBV28, with TRBD1 matching 9 bases. The V and J ends lost 3 bases and 4 bases, in that order; junction bases with no gene match: 14. The length of the CDR3 is 18 residues. Germline loops: CDR1 MDHEN, CDR2 SYDVKM. CDR3 loop: CASSFPDPGQGLSDTQYF. The CDR3 DNA is TGTGCCAGCAGTTTTCCGGATCCTGGACAGGGGCTGTCAGATACGCAGTATTTT.

The chain's CDR3 is CASSVAWGQNSPLHF. CDR3 coding DNA: TGTGCCAGCAGCGTAGCTTGGGGACAAAATTCACCCCTCCACTTT. The chain carries TRBV9 and TRBJ1-6; D perhaps matches TRBD1 (6 bases). V lost 0 bases to trimming and J lost 7 bases, with 11 bases between them. Looked up from germline, CDR1 is SGDLS and CDR2 is YYNGEE. The CDR3 has 15 residues.

This clone was seen a single time. The genes are TRBV18 and TRBJ2-2, with D tentatively TRBD1 (6 bases). The CDR3 runs to 15 residues. CDR1 and CDR2 (germline): KGHSH, LQKENI. V lost 1 base, J lost 6 bases, and 12 bases lay in between. CDR3 in DNA: TGTGCCAGCTCACCACAGGCAGGGGCGGCCGGGGAGCTGTTTTTT. Protein sequence: CASSPQAGAAGELFF.